This T cell receptor (beta chain) was profiled in a study of blood T cell repertoires in COVID-19. This clone was picked up a small number of times. The table came from immunoSEQ multiplex PCR; TCRdb's copy has only in-frame clones and leaves some out. This table has some 190,000 clones, less than 90% appearing once. This CDR3 spans 13 amino acids. The germline CDR1 and CDR2 sequences are LNHDA and SQIVND (reference sequence). V dropped 7 bases and J dropped 2; count of bases not matched to a gene: 0. This TCR derives from a woman aged 25-40 years who had been exposed to COVID-19. The chain couples TRBV19 to TRBJ2-1, with TRBD2 matching over 9 bases. The sequenced sample consisted of PBMCs or T cells enriched from blood (not recorded which). This CDR3 reads CASTSGAYNEQFF. As DNA, the CDR3 is TGTGCCAGTACTAGCGGGGCCTACAATGAGCAGTTCTTC.